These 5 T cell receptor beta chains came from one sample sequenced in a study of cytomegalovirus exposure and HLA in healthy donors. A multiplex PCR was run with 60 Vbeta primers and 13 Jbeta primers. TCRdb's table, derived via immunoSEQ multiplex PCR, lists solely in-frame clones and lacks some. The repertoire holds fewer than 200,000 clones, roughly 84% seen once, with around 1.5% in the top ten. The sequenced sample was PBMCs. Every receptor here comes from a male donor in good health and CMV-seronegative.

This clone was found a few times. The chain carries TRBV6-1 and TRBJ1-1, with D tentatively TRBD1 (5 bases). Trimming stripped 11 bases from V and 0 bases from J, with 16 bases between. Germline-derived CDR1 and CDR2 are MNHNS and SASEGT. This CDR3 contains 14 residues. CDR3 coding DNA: TGTGCCTCCCGGGCAGGACAAATGAACACTGAAGCTTTCTTT. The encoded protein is CASRAGQMNTEAFF.

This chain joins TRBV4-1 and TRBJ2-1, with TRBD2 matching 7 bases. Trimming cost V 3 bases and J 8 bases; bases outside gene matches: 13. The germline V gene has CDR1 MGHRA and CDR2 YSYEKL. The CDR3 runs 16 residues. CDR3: CASSHEGGRVLDEQFF. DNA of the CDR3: TGCGCCAGCAGCCACGAGGGCGGGAGAGTTTTGGATGAGCAGTTCTTC.

As DNA, the CDR3 is TGTGCCAGCAGCAACACGTGGTGGCCTAGCACAGATACGCAGTATTTT. This sequence encodes CASSNTWWPSTDTQYF. This chain connects TRBV5-4 to TRBJ2-3; D uncertain. Germline V gives CDR1 SGHNT, CDR2 YYREEE (reference sequence). Trimming shortened V by 4 bases and J by 0 bases, and 15 bases separated the two germline ends. The CDR3 covers 16 residues.

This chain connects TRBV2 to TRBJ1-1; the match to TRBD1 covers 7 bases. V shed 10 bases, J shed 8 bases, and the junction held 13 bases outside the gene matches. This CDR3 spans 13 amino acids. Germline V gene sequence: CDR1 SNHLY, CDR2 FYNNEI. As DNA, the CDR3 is TGTGCCACCCCAGGGGGGCCAACCTTCGAAGCTTTCTTT. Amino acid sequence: CATPGGPTFEAFF.

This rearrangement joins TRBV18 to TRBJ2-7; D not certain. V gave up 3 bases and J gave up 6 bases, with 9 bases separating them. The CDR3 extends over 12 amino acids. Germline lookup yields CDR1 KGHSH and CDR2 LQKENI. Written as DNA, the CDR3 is TGTGCCAGCTCACCGGTATCGGGCGAGCAGTACTTC. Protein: CASSPVSGEQYF. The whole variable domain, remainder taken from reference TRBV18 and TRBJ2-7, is NAGVMQNPRHLVRRRGQEARLRCSPMKGHSHVYWYRQLPEEGLKFMVYLQKENIIDESGMPKERFSAEFPKEGPSILRIQQVVRGDSAAYFCASSPVSGEQYFGPGTRLTVT.